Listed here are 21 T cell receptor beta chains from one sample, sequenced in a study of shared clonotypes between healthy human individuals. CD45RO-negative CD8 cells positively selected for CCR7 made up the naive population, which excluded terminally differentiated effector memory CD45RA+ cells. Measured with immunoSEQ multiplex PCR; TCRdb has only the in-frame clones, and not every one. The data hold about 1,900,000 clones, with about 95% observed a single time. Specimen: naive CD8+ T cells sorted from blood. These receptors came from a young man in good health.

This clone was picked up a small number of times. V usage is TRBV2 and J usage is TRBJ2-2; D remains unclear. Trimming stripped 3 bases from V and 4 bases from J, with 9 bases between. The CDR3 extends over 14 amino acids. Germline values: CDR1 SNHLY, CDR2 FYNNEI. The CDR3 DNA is TGTGCCAGCAGTGATAAAGGGCCCACCGGGGAGCTGTTTTTT. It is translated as CASSDKGPTGELFF.

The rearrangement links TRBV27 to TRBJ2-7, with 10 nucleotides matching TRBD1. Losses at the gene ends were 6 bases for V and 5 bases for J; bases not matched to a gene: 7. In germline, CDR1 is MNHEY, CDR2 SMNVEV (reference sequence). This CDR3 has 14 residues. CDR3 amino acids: CASSPVGQGNEQYF. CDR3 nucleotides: TGTGCCAGCAGCCCTGTGGGACAGGGGAACGAGCAGTACTTC.

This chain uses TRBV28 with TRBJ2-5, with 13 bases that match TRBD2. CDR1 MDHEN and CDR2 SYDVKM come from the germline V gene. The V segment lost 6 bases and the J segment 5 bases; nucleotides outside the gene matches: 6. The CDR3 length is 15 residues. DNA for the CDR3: TGTGCCAGCAGCCTGACTAGCGGGGGGTGGGAGACCCAGTACTTC. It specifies CASSLTSGGWETQYF. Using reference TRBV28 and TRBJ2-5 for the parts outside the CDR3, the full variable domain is DVKVTQSSRYLVKRTGEKVFLECVQDMDHENMFWYRQDPGLGLRLIYFSYDVKMKEKGDIPEGYSVSREKKERFSLILESASTNQTSMYLCASSLTSGGWETQYFGPGTRLLVL.

In DNA form, the CDR3 reads TGTGCCAGCAGCGCCCCACAGGGAAACTATGGCTACACCTTC. It translates to CASSAPQGNYGYTF. The chain employs TRBV5-4 and TRBJ1-2; possibly TRBD1 for D (6 bases). Germline values: CDR1 SGHNT, CDR2 YYREEE (reference sequence). The CDR3 extends over 14 amino acids. V shed 4 bases and J shed 2 bases, with 12 bases lying between them.

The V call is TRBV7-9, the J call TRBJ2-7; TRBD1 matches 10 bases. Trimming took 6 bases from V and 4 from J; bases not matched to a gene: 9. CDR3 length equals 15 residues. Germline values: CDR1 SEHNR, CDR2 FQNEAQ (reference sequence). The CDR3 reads CASSSGQGGPYEQYF. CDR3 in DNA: TGTGCCAGCAGTTCTGGACAGGGGGGACCTTACGAGCAGTACTTC.

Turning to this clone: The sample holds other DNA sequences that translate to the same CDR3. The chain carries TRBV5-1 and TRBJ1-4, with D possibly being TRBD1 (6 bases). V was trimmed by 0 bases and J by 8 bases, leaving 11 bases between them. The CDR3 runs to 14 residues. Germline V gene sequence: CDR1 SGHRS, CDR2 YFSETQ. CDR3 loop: CASSLEGGGEKLFF. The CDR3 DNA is TGCGCCAGCAGCTTGGAAGGGGGAGGCGAAAAACTGTTTTTT.

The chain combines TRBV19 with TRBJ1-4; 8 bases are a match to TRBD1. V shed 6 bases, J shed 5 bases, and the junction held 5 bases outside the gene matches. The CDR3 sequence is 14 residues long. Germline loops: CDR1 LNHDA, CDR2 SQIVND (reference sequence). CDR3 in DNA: TGTGCCAGTAGCCGGACAGGGAAGAATGAAAAACTGTTTTTT. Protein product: CASSRTGKNEKLFF.

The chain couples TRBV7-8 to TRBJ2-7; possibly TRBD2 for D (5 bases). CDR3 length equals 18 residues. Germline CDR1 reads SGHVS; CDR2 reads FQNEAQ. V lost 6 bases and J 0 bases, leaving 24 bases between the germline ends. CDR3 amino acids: CASRVSGSFGILSYEQYF. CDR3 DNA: TGTGCCAGCAGAGTATCCGGCTCCTTCGGGATTCTCTCCTACGAGCAGTACTTC.

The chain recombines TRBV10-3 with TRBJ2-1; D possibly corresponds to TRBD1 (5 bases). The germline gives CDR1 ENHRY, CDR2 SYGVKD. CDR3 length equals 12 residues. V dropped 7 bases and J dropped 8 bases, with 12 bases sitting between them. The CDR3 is CAIMEQGHEQFF. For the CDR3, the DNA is TGTGCCATCATGGAGCAGGGCCATGAGCAGTTCTTC.

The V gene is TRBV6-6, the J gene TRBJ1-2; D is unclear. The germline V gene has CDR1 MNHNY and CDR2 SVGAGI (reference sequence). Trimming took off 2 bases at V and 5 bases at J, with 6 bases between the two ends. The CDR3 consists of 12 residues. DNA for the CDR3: TGTGCCAGCAGTTACGAGACATATGGCTACACCTTC. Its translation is CASSYETYGYTF.

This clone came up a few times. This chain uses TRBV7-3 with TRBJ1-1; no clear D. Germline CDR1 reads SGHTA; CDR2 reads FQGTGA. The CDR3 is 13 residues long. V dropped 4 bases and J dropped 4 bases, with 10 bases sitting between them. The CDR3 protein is CASSSDLGTEAFF. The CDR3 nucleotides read TGTGCCAGCAGCTCGGACCTTGGCACTGAAGCTTTCTTT. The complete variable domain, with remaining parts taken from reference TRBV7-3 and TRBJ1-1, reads GAGVSQTPSNKVTEKGKYVELRCDPISGHTALYWYRQSLGQGPEFLIYFQGTGAADDSGLPNDRFFAVRPEGSVSTLKIQRTERGDSAVYLCASSSDLGTEAFFGQGTRLTVV.

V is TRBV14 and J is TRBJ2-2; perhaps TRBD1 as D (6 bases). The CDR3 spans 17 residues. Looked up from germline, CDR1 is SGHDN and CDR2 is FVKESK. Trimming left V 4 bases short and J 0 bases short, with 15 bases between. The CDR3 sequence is CASSLQGYGSNTGELFF. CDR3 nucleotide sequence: TGTGCCAGCAGCCTCCAGGGGTATGGATCGAACACCGGGGAGCTGTTTTTT.

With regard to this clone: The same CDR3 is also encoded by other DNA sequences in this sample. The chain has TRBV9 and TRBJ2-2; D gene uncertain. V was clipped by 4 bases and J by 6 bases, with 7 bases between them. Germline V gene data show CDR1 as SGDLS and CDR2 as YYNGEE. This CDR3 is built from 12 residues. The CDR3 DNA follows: TGTGCCAGCAGCCCCCGGGCCGGGGAGCTGTTTTTT. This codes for CASSPRAGELFF.

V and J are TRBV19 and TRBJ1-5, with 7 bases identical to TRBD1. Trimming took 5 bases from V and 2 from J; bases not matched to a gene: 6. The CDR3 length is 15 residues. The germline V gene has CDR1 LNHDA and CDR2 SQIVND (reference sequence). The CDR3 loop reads CASSQDREGNQPQHF. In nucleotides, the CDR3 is TGTGCCAGTAGTCAAGACAGGGAGGGCAATCAGCCCCAGCATTTT. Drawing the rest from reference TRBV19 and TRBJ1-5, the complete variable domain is DGGITQSPKYLFRKEGQNVTLSCEQNLNHDAMYWYRQDPGQGLRLIYYSQIVNDFQKGDIAEGYSVSREKKESFPLTVTSAQKNPTAFYLCASSQDREGNQPQHFGDGTRLSIL.

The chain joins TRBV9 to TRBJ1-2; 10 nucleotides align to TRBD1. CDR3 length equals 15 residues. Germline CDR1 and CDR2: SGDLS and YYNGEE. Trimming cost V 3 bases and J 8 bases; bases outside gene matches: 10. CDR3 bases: TGTGCCAGCAGCGCCGAGGGACAGGGGATTTTCGGCTACACCTTC. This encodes CASSAEGQGIFGYTF.

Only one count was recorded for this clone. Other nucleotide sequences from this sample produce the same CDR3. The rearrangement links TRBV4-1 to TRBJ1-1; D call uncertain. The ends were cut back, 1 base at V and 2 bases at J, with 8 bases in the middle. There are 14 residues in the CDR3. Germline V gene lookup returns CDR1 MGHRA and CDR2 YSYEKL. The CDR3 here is CASSQVEGNTEAFF. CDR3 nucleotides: TGCGCCAGCAGCCAAGTGGAGGGCAACACTGAAGCTTTCTTT.

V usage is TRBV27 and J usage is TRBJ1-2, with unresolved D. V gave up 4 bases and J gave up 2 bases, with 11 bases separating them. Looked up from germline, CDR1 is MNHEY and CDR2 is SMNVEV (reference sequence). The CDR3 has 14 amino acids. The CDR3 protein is CASSSQLTNYGYTF. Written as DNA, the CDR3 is TGTGCCAGCAGTTCACAGCTTACGAACTATGGCTACACCTTC.

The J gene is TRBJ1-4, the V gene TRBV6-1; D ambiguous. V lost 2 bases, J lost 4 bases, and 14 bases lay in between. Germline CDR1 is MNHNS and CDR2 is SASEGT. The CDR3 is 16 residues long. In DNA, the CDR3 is TGTGCCAGCAGTGAACCATATGACCTCTATAATGAAAAACTGTTTTTT. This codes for CASSEPYDLYNEKLFF.

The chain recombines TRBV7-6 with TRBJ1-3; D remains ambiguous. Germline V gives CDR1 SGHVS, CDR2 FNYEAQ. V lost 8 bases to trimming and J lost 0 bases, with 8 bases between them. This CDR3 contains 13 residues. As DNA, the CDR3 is TGTGCCAGCCGCCGGGGCTCTGGAAACACCATATATTTT. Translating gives CASRRGSGNTIYF.

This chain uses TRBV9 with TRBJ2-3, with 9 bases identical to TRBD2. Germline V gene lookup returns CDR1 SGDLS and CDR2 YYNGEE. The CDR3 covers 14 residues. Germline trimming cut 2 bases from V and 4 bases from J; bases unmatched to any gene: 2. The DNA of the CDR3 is TGTGCCAGCAGCGTTAGCGGGAGCTCAGATACGCAGTATTTT. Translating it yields CASSVSGSSDTQYF. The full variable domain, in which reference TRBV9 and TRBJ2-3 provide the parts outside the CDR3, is DSGVTQTPKHLITATGQRVTLRCSPRSGDLSVYWYQQSLDQGLQFLIQYYNGEERAKGNILERFSAQQFPDLHSELNLSSLELGDSALYFCASSVSGSSDTQYFGPGTRLTVL.

CDR3 loop: CASSESAPSGGEADTQYF. CDR3 sequence (DNA): TGCGCCAGCAGTGAGTCCGCGCCTAGCGGGGGGGAGGCAGATACGCAGTATTTT. The chain combines TRBV10-2 with TRBJ2-3, with TRBD2 matching over 12 bases. CDR3 length: 18 amino acids. CDR1 is WSHSY and CDR2 is SAAADI in the germline V gene. V lost 0 bases and J lost 4; bases outside the gene matches: 8.